This entry is about one T cell receptor (beta chain). Generated by immunoSEQ multiplex PCR, the TCRdb table keeps only in-frame clones and is missing some. The data contain roughly 130,000 clones, around 90% of them singletons. The CDR3 sequence is 13 residues long. CDR1 and CDR2 (germline): LGHDT, YNNKEL (reference sequence). V was shortened by 8 bases and J by 7 bases, with 17 bases between the two germline ends. This specimen belongs to a study of control samples from healthy donors and cancer patients. This TCR was sampled from a man in his late teens or twenties in good health. The sequenced sample consisted of blood. The V gene is TRBV3-1 (or the pseudogene TRBV3-2), the J gene TRBJ1-1, with D possibly TRBD1 on 5 matching bases. As DNA, the CDR3 is TGTGCCAGCGGGGGTGAGGGAACATTTGAAGCTTTCTTT. Translating gives CASGGEGTFEAFF.